This passage covers 16 T cell receptor beta chains from one sample sequenced in a study of graft-versus-host responses after intestinal transplantation. Data came from immunoSEQ multiplex PCR; TCRdb stores just in-frame clones and leaves some out. In the table there are 8,800 or so clones, about 78% of which are singletons. Processing was applied to graft tissue in order to liberate intraepithelial and lamina propria lymphocytes. The input for sequencing was ileum tissue, taken less than 550 days after intestinal transplant. The receptor source for this set is a human patient who received an intestinal transplant, so some T cells may come from the graft donor.

This clone was counted a single time. V usage is TRBV5-1 and J usage is TRBJ1-3; 8 bases map to TRBD1. Germline loops: CDR1 SGHRS, CDR2 YFSETQ. V gave up 3 bases and J gave up 0 bases; unmatched junction bases: 8. There are 17 residues in the CDR3. Here the CDR3 DNA reads TGCGCCAGCAGCTCTCTGACAGGGGCGAGCTCTGGAAACACCATATATTTT. Its protein product is CASSSLTGASSGNTIYF.

This rearrangement joins TRBV7-3 to TRBJ2-7; D uncertain. The CDR3 has 11 residues. Germline CDR1 reads SGHTA; CDR2 reads FQGTGA. The germline V and J ends were trimmed by 1 base and 7 bases, with 5 bases remaining between them. The CDR3 region has the DNA TGTGCCAGCAGCTTAAACGGGGAGCAGTACTTC. It specifies CASSLNGEQYF.

There are a few counts of this clone. The gene calls are TRBV28 and TRBJ2-7, with TRBD2 matching 15 bases. The germline V gene encodes CDR1 MDHEN and CDR2 SYDVKM. The CDR3 consists of 15 residues. With 4 bases clipped from V and 3 bases from J, the junction kept 1 base outside the gene matches. This CDR3 reads CASSSGLAGGYEQYF. The CDR3 nucleotides read TGTGCCAGCAGTTCGGGACTAGCGGGGGGCTACGAGCAGTACTTC.

The chain is built from TRBV29-1 and TRBJ1-5; no clear D. V was cut by 6 bases and J by 2 bases, with 11 bases left in between. The CDR3 loop spans 13 amino acids. Germline V lookup: CDR1 SQVTM, CDR2 ANQGSEA. DNA of the CDR3: TGCAGCGTAGCTCGATGGGGCAATCAGCCCCAGCATTTT. Its translation: CSVARWGNQPQHF. Together with reference TRBV29-1 and TRBJ1-5, the CDR3 gives the full variable domain: SAVISQKPSRDICQRGTSLTIQCQVDSQVTMMFWYRQQPGQSLTLIATANQGSEATYESGFVIDKFPISRPNLTFSTLTVSNMSPEDSSIYLCSVARWGNQPQHFGDGTRLSIL.

The V gene is TRBV30, the J gene TRBJ1-5, with D possibly being TRBD1 (5 bases). Trimming took 2 bases from V and 0 from J, leaving 8 bases between them. This CDR3 is 14 amino acids long. Germline CDR1 GTSNPN, CDR2 SVGIG (reference sequence). DNA of the CDR3: TGTGCCTGGAGTCAGGGAGGTAGCAATCAGCCCCAGCATTTT. Its translation is CAWSQGGSNQPQHF.

V gene TRBV10-3 combines with J gene TRBJ2-5; TRBD2 aligns across 10 bases. Germline V lookup: CDR1 ENHRY, CDR2 SYGVKD. J gave up 1 base and V 3 bases, and 5 bases lay outside the gene matches. CDR3 size: 16 residues. In nucleotides, the CDR3 is TGTGCCATCAGTGATTCGGCTAGCGGGGGCCAAGAGACCCAGTACTTC. This translates into CAISDSASGGQETQYF.

This clone was detected a few times. The CDR3 sequence is CASSARTGKDEKLFF. CDR3 sequence (DNA): TGTGCCAGCAGTGCGCGGACAGGGAAGGATGAAAAACTGTTTTTT. The gene calls are TRBV6-1 and TRBJ1-4; 8 positions match TRBD1. The germline V gene has CDR1 MNHNS and CDR2 SASEGT. V gave up 4 bases and J gave up 6 bases; unmatched junction bases: 7. This CDR3 has 15 residues.

The chain carries TRBV7-9 and TRBJ1-1; D unresolved. The V gene's germline CDR1 is SEHNR and CDR2 FQNEAQ (reference sequence). The ends were cut back, 8 bases at V and 0 bases at J, with 7 bases in the middle. This CDR3 comprises 12 residues. The CDR3 bases are TGTGCCAGCCGGAGAATGAACACTGAAGCTTTCTTT. It is translated as CASRRMNTEAFF.

This clone was seen only a few times. This chain connects TRBV15 to TRBJ1-5; D possibly corresponds to TRBD1 (5 bases). Trimming took off 1 base at V and 11 bases at J, with 12 bases between the two ends. The CDR3 consists of 13 residues. Germline-derived CDR1 and CDR2 are LNHNV and YYDKDF (reference sequence). CDR3 nucleotides: TGTGCCACCAGCAGAGCCCCCTCGGGGGCCCAGCATTTT. It codes for CATSRAPSGAQHF.

This chain uses TRBV30 with TRBJ2-2; tentatively, D is TRBD2 (5 bases). This CDR3 spans 15 amino acids. Per the germline V gene, CDR1 is GTSNPN and CDR2 is SVGIG (reference sequence). Trimming removed 1 base at V and 0 bases at J, with 9 bases between. The CDR3 here is CAWSEWGANTGELFF. The CDR3, as DNA: TGTGCCTGGAGTGAATGGGGAGCGAACACCGGGGAGCTGTTTTTT.

V gene TRBV18 combines with J gene TRBJ2-7, with 10 bases that match TRBD2. The V and J ends lost 0 bases and 5 bases, in that order; junction bases with no gene match: 4. Germline CDR1 reads KGHSH; CDR2 reads LQKENI. The CDR3 covers 15 residues. The CDR3 reads CASSPPPAGGNEQYF. CDR3 in DNA: TGTGCCAGCTCACCACCGCCAGCGGGGGGGAACGAGCAGTACTTC.

Turning to this clone: A read error is likely, as this CDR3 ends without the conserved phenylalanine or tryptophan. The chain employs TRBV29-1 and TRBJ2-7, with a tentative D call TRBD2 (6 bases). This CDR3 has 11 amino acids. Looked up from germline, CDR1 is SQVTM and CDR2 is ANQGSEA. For the CDR3, the DNA is TGCGGCGGGACGGACATGTACGAGCAGTACTCC. It specifies CGGTDMYEQYS.

There are a few counts of this clone. V is TRBV4-1 and J is TRBJ2-2, with TRBD1 identical over 10 bases. V lost 0 bases and J lost 3; bases outside the gene matches: 7. The CDR3 is 18 amino acids. The germline V gene encodes CDR1 MGHRA and CDR2 YSYEKL. The CDR3: CASSQESVGQGDTGELFF. The CDR3 bases are TGCGCCAGCAGCCAAGAAAGTGTCGGACAGGGGGACACCGGGGAGCTGTTTTTT.

V and J are TRBV5-3 and TRBJ2-7; D unresolved. TRBV5-3 is classed as an ORF, of uncertain function. The CDR3 covers 17 residues. Deletions cut 3 bases from V and 2 bases from J, with 21 bases between. The CDR3 loop reads CARSSILRASNAYEQYF. Here the CDR3 DNA reads TGTGCCAGAAGCTCTATCCTCCGGGCCTCAAACGCCTACGAGCAGTACTTC.

The gene calls are TRBV5-1 and TRBJ2-3, with D possibly matching TRBD1 (6 bases). Germline CDR1 SGHRS, CDR2 YFSETQ. This CDR3 has 16 amino acids. Trimming removed 1 base at V and 7 bases at J, with 19 bases between. The CDR3 protein is CASSLSGGSAKHTQYF. CDR3 DNA: TGCGCCAGCAGCTTGTCTGGGGGCTCGGCCAAACATACGCAGTATTTT. Full variable domain (rest looked up from reference TRBV5-1 and TRBJ2-3): KAGVTQTPRYLIKTRGQQVTLSCSPISGHRSVSWYQQTPGQGLQFLFEYFSETQRNKGNFPGRFSGRQFSNSRSEMNVSTLELGDSALYLCASSLSGGSAKHTQYFGPGTRLTVL.

The CDR3 protein is CASSLGRGPTNEKLFF. CDR3 coding DNA: TGTGCCAGCAGCTTGGGTCGGGGCCCAACTAATGAAAAACTGTTTTTT. The chain carries TRBV5-8 and TRBJ1-4; the D gene is possibly TRBD1 (5 bases). V gave up 0 bases and J gave up 0 bases, with 9 bases separating them. The length of the CDR3 is 16 residues. Germline V lookup: CDR1 SGHTS, CDR2 YDEGEE.